This TCR beta chain stems from a study of beta chain features in type 1 diabetes. General study findings and limits: Here, the possible influence of HLA type (on TCRB rearrangement) remained unresolved. Diminished insertions and augmented deletions at VDJ junctions characterized type 1 diabetes patients. Reads derived from cDNA could over-represent cells showing high TCR expression. Within patients, naive, central memory and Treg TCRB repertoires seemed more similar than within healthy donors.

The investigators reverse transcribed all of the isolated RNA, so they sequenced expressed TCRB transcripts. Profiled with immunoSEQ multiplex PCR; TCRdb holds only in-frame clones, not every one. The data show about 260,000 clones, 55% to 70% seen once. The CDR3 extends over 16 amino acids. Points on this clone: The antigen remains unidentified.

This chain connects TRBV21-1 to TRBJ2-3; the D segment call TRBD1 is taken from the table without a DNA check. TRBV21-1 is a pseudogene. This clonotype was obtained from a man aged 30-40 years in good health. The sample was naive CD4+ T cells from blood. In DNA, the CDR3 is TGTGCCAGCACCCATGGGACAGGGGGCGGCACAGATACGCAGTATTTT. Residues: CASTHGTGGGTDTQYF.